Following are 18 T cell receptor beta chains from one sample sequenced in a study of T cell responses to AZD1222 COVID-19 vaccine. This table comes from immunoSEQ multiplex PCR, and its TCRdb copy is limited to in-frame clones, with some not included. This table has about 270,000 clones, about 94% appearing once. The specimen comprised peripheral blood, sampled 28 days after the second AZD1222 dose. Receptors were obtained from an adult who received the AZD1222 COVID-19 vaccine.

The CDR3 loop reads CASGGGEIRVGYTF. The CDR3 nucleotides are TGTGCCAGCGGCGGGGGGGAAATTCGAGTTGGCTACACCTTC. The rearrangement joins TRBV7-9 to TRBJ1-2; perhaps TRBD1 as D (5 bases). CDR1 is SEHNR and CDR2 is FQNEAQ in the germline V gene (reference sequence). The CDR3 consists of 14 residues. V was trimmed by 8 bases and J by 7 bases, leaving 20 bases between them.

This chain uses TRBV28 with TRBJ1-2, with 8 bases identical to TRBD1. The V gene end was trimmed by 6 bases and the J gene end by 2 bases; junction bases not matched to a gene: 14. The germline V gene encodes CDR1 MDHEN and CDR2 SYDVKM. The CDR3 covers 17 residues. This chain's CDR3 is CASSGDRGQILNYGYTF. In nucleotides, the CDR3 is TGTGCCAGCAGCGGAGACAGGGGACAAATCCTAAACTATGGCTACACCTTC.

This sequence joins TRBV6-5 and TRBJ2-7; D tentatively fits TRBD1 or TRBD2 (6 bases each). The CDR3 spans 15 residues. V was cut by 6 bases and J by 0 bases, with 15 bases left in between. Germline assignment: CDR1 MNHEY and CDR2 SVGAGI. In nucleotides, the CDR3 is TGTGCCAGCAGAGGCCCGGGGGCGAGCTCCTACGAGCAGTACTTC. Its translation: CASRGPGASSYEQYF.

The chain employs TRBV25-1 and TRBJ2-3; D is possibly TRBD1 (6 bases). The length of the CDR3 is 12 residues. V was shortened by 5 bases and J by 7 bases, with 10 bases between the two germline ends. The germline V gene encodes CDR1 MGHDK and CDR2 SYGVNS. The CDR3 DNA sequence: TGTGCCAGCAGTCCACAGGGTAATACGCAGTATTTT. This codes for CASSPQGNTQYF.

The chain is built from TRBV19 and TRBJ1-4, with D possibly being TRBD1 (6 bases). V lost 4 bases, J lost 11 bases, and 11 bases lay in between. CDR3 length equals 12 residues. Germline V gene sequence: CDR1 LNHDA, CDR2 SQIVND (reference sequence). CDR3 nucleotide sequence: TGTGCCAGTAGTACCGCAACAGGGAAACTGTTTTTT. It codes for CASSTATGKLFF.

The gene calls are TRBV6-5 and TRBJ1-5; tentative D call: TRBD1 (6 bases). V lost 6 bases and J lost 4, with 13 bases in between. This CDR3 has 14 residues. In germline, CDR1 is MNHEY, CDR2 SVGAGI. The CDR3 DNA follows: TGTGCCAGCAGCATGGGGGGGCCGAATCAGCCCCAGCATTTT. Encoded protein: CASSMGGPNQPQHF.

The chain has TRBV29-1 and TRBJ2-5; D may be TRBD1 (6 bases). CDR1 is SQVTM, CDR2 ANQGSEA, per germline. V was pared by 1 base and J by 5 bases, with 8 bases between. The length of the CDR3 is 12 residues. In DNA, the CDR3 is TGCAGCGTTGAAGGGCAGGGGGAGACCCAGTACTTC. Its translation: CSVEGQGETQYF.

The CDR3 is CASSFVLAGGGYNEQFF. CDR3 in DNA: TGTGCCAGCAGCTTCGTACTCGCGGGGGGGGGCTACAATGAGCAGTTCTTC. The gene calls are TRBV7-2 and TRBJ2-1; 9 bases align to TRBD2. CDR1 is SGHTA and CDR2 is FQGNSA in the germline V gene. The CDR3 runs 17 residues. V shed 3 bases, J shed 3 bases, and the junction held 9 bases outside the gene matches.

The sample holds a few counts of this clone. The chain links TRBV7-3 to TRBJ1-1; 7 bases map to TRBD1. V gave up 8 bases and J gave up 5 bases; unmatched junction bases: 8. CDR1 and CDR2 from the germline V gene are SGHTA and FQGTGA. This CDR3 contains 13 residues. The CDR3 DNA reads TGTGCCAGCGGATTAGGGGGCGGAACTGAAGCTTTCTTT. It encodes CASGLGGGTEAFF.

The chain carries TRBV2 and TRBJ1-1, with unresolved D. The CDR3 consists of 12 residues. The V and J ends lost 2 bases and 7 bases respectively, with 8 bases between them. Germline CDR1 SNHLY, CDR2 FYNNEI. The CDR3 DNA reads as TGTGCCAGCAGTGAAAGGTCAGTTGAAGCTTTCTTT. Amino acid sequence: CASSERSVEAFF.

The CDR3 nucleotides read TGCGCCAGCAGCCCGACAGGGGGCACTTTCGGGGAGCTGTTTTTT. Protein sequence: CASSPTGGTFGELFF. The chain uses TRBV5-1 and TRBJ2-2; TRBD1 aligns across 10 bases. Germline V gene lookup returns CDR1 SGHRS and CDR2 YFSETQ. Unmatched junction bases numbered 7, after V lost 4 bases and J lost 7 bases. The length of the CDR3 is 15 residues.

This sequence joins TRBV6-5 and TRBJ1-2; D is unresolved. The CDR3 length is 12 residues. Per germline, CDR1 MNHEY and CDR2 SVGAGI. The V end was cut by 5 bases, the J end by 8 bases, with 12 bases between. The CDR3 spells CASSLNNRGYTF. CDR3 sequence (DNA): TGTGCCAGCAGTCTCAACAACAGAGGCTACACCTTC.

With regard to this clone: Other DNA sequences in this sample translate to the same CDR3. The chain combines TRBV5-1 with TRBJ2-2; 13 bases are shared with TRBD2. V lost 4 bases and J lost 8; bases outside the gene matches: 5. Per the germline V gene, CDR1 is SGHRS and CDR2 is YFSETQ. This CDR3 comprises 15 residues. The CDR3 protein is CASSPGLAGVGELFF. The CDR3 DNA reads TGCGCCAGCAGCCCCGGACTAGCGGGAGTAGGGGAGCTGTTTTTT.

The chain uses TRBV5-1 and TRBJ2-5; tentatively, D is TRBD2 (6 bases). V lost 2 bases to trimming and J lost 1 base, with 9 bases between them. Germline CDR1 reads SGHRS; CDR2 reads YFSETQ. This CDR3 region has 14 residues. CDR3: CASSLAGLQETQYF. The CDR3 coding sequence is TGCGCCAGCAGCTTAGCGGGCCTCCAAGAGACCCAGTACTTC.

The rearrangement links TRBV12-3 or TRBV12-4 to TRBJ2-1; no definite D call. Between the trimmed V and J ends, which lost 5 bases and 11 bases, there was a span of 13 bases. The length of the CDR3 is 12 residues. The CDR3 coding sequence is TGTGCCAGCAGTACCGGACGATACCAGCAGTTCTTC. Protein: CASSTGRYQQFF.

The CDR3 DNA sequence: TGTGCCAGCAGTGATCACAGGGGGTCTGGAAACACCATATATTTT. Residues: CASSDHRGSGNTIYF. The rearrangement uses TRBV25-1 and TRBJ1-3; 8 bases are shared with TRBD1. V gave up 3 bases and J gave up 1 base; unmatched junction bases: 2. CDR3 length: 15 amino acids. Germline V gene sequence: CDR1 MGHDK, CDR2 SYGVNS.

This clone was seen only once. J is TRBJ1-3 and V is TRBV27; D not resolved. Between the trimmed V and J ends, which lost 8 bases and 0 bases, there was a span of 17 bases. Per the germline V gene, CDR1 is MNHEY and CDR2 is SMNVEV (reference sequence). This CDR3 has 16 amino acids. The CDR3 protein is CASAWPHGSSGNTIYF. The CDR3 DNA follows: TGTGCCAGCGCCTGGCCCCACGGGAGCTCTGGAAACACCATATATTTT.

The chain is built from TRBV27 and TRBJ2-3, with 7 bases identical to TRBD2. The CDR3 runs 16 residues. CDR1 and CDR2 from the germline V gene are MNHEY and SMNVEV (reference sequence). The ends lost 1 base at V and 6 bases at J; junction bases unmatched: 10. The CDR3 DNA reads TGTGCCAGCAGTTTATATGGCGGGAGTAGTACGGATACGCAGTATTTT. Its translation is CASSLYGGSSTDTQYF.